Sequencing of this TCR beta chain was carried out in a study of shared clonotypes between healthy human individuals. Study observations and caveats: Generation of non-shared clonotypes was less probable than generation of clonotypes shared by all four donors. With a handful of donors compared, about 5.2% of naive CD4 clonotypes were shared.

V was shortened by 4 bases and J by 4 bases, with 20 bases between the two germline ends. The CDR3 is 16 residues long. Germline loops: CDR1 SGHRS, CDR2 YFSETQ. Adults of Caucasian background living in Nashville, Tennessee made up all donors. Sequencing used immunoSEQ multiplex PCR; TCRdb keeps in-frame clones, though not all of them. Here the sample spans 2 million to 2.5 million clones, about 95% being singletons. Remarks on this clone: Its antigen is still unknown.

Sample: naive CD4+ T cells sorted from blood. Subset here: CD45RA+ positively selected. This sequence was found in a man younger than 30 in good health. The rearrangement joins TRBV5-1 to TRBJ1-2, with TRBD1 as a possible D gene (6 bases). The CDR3 spells CASSPPGAAHPYGYTF. The CDR3, as DNA: TGCGCCAGCAGCCCGCCGGGGGCGGCCCACCCCTATGGCTACACCTTC.